This section outlines one T cell receptor beta chain sequence together with its context. The data belong to a study of cytomegalovirus exposure and HLA in healthy donors. The PCR used 60 Vbeta and 13 Jbeta primers. The table came from immunoSEQ multiplex PCR; TCRdb's copy has only in-frame clones and leaves some out. Here the sample spans 55,000 to 70,000 clones, 77% being singletons. The CDR3 runs to 15 residues. The germline V gene has CDR1 SGHTA and CDR2 FQGNSA. V trimming: 5 bases; J trimming: 4 bases; junction bases outside the gene matches: 6. This chain joins TRBV7-2 and TRBJ2-5, with TRBD2 matching 11 bases. The specimen sequenced was PBMCs. This sequence originates from a male donor in good health and CMV-seropositive. The CDR3: CASSPRLAGRETQYF. CDR3 in DNA: TGTGCCAGCAGCCCAAGACTAGCGGGGAGAGAGACCCAGTACTTC.